These 29 T cell receptor beta chains share one sample of origin, sequenced in a study of blood T cell repertoires in COVID-19. Repertoires were generated with immunoSEQ multiplex PCR, while TCRdb's copy carries only in-frame clones and drops some. The sample contains 120,000 to 150,000 clones, more than 70% of which appear only once. Source material: peripheral blood. The source of these receptors is a human donor in a cohort sampled during active COVID-19.

This clone was seen a handful of times. V gene TRBV5-4 combines with J gene TRBJ2-7; 7 nucleotides agree with TRBD1. CDR1 and CDR2 (germline): SGHNT, YYREEE (reference sequence). The junction had 8 bases not matched to a gene; V was cut back by 3 bases and J by 2 bases. The CDR3 sequence is 15 residues long. The CDR3 bases are TGTGCCAGCAGCTCGAGGACAGGCTCAACCTACGAGCAGTACTTC. Its translation is CASSSRTGSTYEQYF.

The V gene is TRBV6-6, the J gene TRBJ2-7; the match to TRBD2 covers 11 bases. J lost 5 bases, V lost 4 bases, and 4 bases had no gene match. CDR1 is MNHNY and CDR2 is SVGAGI in the germline V gene (reference sequence). There are 14 residues in the CDR3. CDR3 sequence reads: CASSSLAGGNEQYF. CDR3 sequence (DNA): TGTGCCAGCAGTTCTCTAGCGGGGGGCAACGAGCAGTACTTC.

This chain connects TRBV5-1 to TRBJ2-5; TRBD2 aligns across 7 bases. The CDR3 spans 14 residues. CDR1 and CDR2 from the germline V gene are SGHRS and YFSETQ. V shed 4 bases, J shed 1 base, and the junction held 4 bases outside the gene matches. DNA for the CDR3: TGCGCCAGCAGCCCGGGGGGTTTCCAAGAGACCCAGTACTTC. Amino acid sequence: CASSPGGFQETQYF.

CDR3: CASSPRGSGGSEQFF. As DNA, the CDR3 is TGTGCCAGCAGCCCCCGGGGTAGCGGGGGTAGTGAGCAGTTCTTC. This chain connects TRBV7-2 to TRBJ2-1; 9 nucleotides line up with TRBD2. Germline lookup yields CDR1 SGHTA and CDR2 FQGNSA. After removal of 5 bases from V and 9 bases from J, the junction contained 11 bases not matched to a gene. There are 15 residues in the CDR3.

The rearrangement uses TRBV2 and TRBJ1-4, with D tentatively TRBD1 (6 bases). The germline gives CDR1 SNHLY, CDR2 FYNNEI. The CDR3 is 13 residues long. Trimming removed 10 bases at V and 7 bases at J, with 16 bases between. In nucleotides, the CDR3 is TGTGCCATTCTCCGGGACAACGTTGAAAAACTGTTTTTT. This sequence encodes CAILRDNVEKLFF.

The chain links TRBV5-4 to TRBJ1-2; 7 bases line up with TRBD1. This CDR3 region has 14 residues. Germline values: CDR1 SGHNT, CDR2 YYREEE (reference sequence). V dropped 2 bases and J dropped 6; count of bases not matched to a gene: 7. CDR3 sequence: CASSLRRQGDGYTF. DNA for the CDR3: TGTGCCAGCAGCTTAAGGAGACAGGGTGATGGCTACACCTTC.

The V gene is TRBV5-1, the J gene TRBJ2-1; TRBD2 might be the D (7 bases). This CDR3 comprises 16 residues. V lost 1 base to trimming and J lost 0 bases, with 11 bases between them. Germline V CDR1 and CDR2: SGHRS, YFSETQ. CDR3 sequence (DNA): TGCGCCAGCAGCTTGAGGGGAGGGGGCTCCTACAATGAGCAGTTCTTC. Its protein is CASSLRGGGSYNEQFF.

This clone was counted a few times. The chain carries TRBV19 and TRBJ2-7; 11 nucleotides line up with TRBD1. J gave up 5 bases and V 5 bases, and 14 bases lay outside the gene matches. This CDR3 has 17 residues. CDR1 LNHDA and CDR2 SQIVND come from the germline V gene (reference sequence). CDR3: CASSGTGTGGAYDEQYF. The CDR3 DNA follows: TGTGCCAGTAGTGGCACCGGGACAGGGGGTGCTTACGACGAGCAGTACTTC.

The chain has TRBV7-8 and TRBJ2-1, with 11 bases aligning to TRBD2. The V gene end was trimmed by 4 bases and the J gene end by 4 bases; junction bases not matched to a gene: 9. CDR1 is SGHVS, CDR2 FQNEAQ, per germline. The CDR3 is made up of 17 amino acids. CDR3 in amino acids: CASSSDPGTSGYNEQFF. CDR3 nucleotide sequence: TGTGCCAGCAGCTCCGACCCCGGGACTAGCGGTTACAATGAGCAGTTCTTC.

The chain links TRBV28 to TRBJ1-4, with 8 bases fitting TRBD1. Per the germline V gene, CDR1 is MDHEN and CDR2 is SYDVKM. There are 14 residues in the CDR3. V lost 6 bases to trimming and J lost 7 bases; unmatched junction nucleotides: 7. The CDR3 sequence is CASRPSGGGEKLFF. As DNA, the CDR3 is TGTGCCAGCAGACCGTCAGGGGGCGGTGAAAAACTGTTTTTT.

The chain couples TRBV7-2 to TRBJ1-2, with D possibly TRBD1 on 6 matching bases. CDR1 and CDR2 (germline): SGHTA, FQGNSA. V gave up 5 bases and J gave up 2 bases, with 15 bases separating them. The CDR3 contains 15 residues. The CDR3 nucleotides read TGTGCCAGCAGCACAGATGGGGGGGCCAACTATGGCTACACCTTC. Protein product: CASSTDGGANYGYTF.

The V and J genes are TRBV7-9 and TRBJ2-3; 9 bases are a match to TRBD2. The CDR3 length is 17 residues. Trimming removed 2 bases from V and 1 base from J; junction bases left unmatched: 7. In germline, CDR1 is SEHNR, CDR2 FQNEAQ (reference sequence). The CDR3 bases are TGTGCCAGCAGCTTAAGGGCGAGGACTAGCGGCACAGATACGCAGTATTTT. As protein: CASSLRARTSGTDTQYF.

The chain uses TRBV4-1 and TRBJ1-1, with TRBD1 matching over 7 bases. V dropped 5 bases and J dropped 1; count of bases not matched to a gene: 7. The CDR3 is made up of 15 amino acids. CDR1 and CDR2 (germline): MGHRA, YSYEKL. The CDR3 DNA sequence: TGCGCCAGCAGCTCATTGGGGACAGCGAACACTGAAGCTTTCTTT. This encodes CASSSLGTANTEAFF.

The sample holds one count of this clone. The chain is built from TRBV6-2 or TRBV6-3 and TRBJ2-7, with D perhaps matching TRBD1 (6 bases). Trimming cost V 3 bases and J 2 bases, with 11 bases left between them. The CDR3 is made up of 14 amino acids. CDR1 and CDR2 from the germline V gene are MNHEY and SVGEGT. The CDR3 DNA sequence: TGTGCCAGCAGTTATAACAGGGCAACCTACGAGCAGTACTTC. Translation: CASSYNRATYEQYF.

This clone showed up just a few times. The J gene is TRBJ1-1, the V gene TRBV28; D gene unclear. Germline CDR1 reads MDHEN; CDR2 reads SYDVKM. The V end was cut by 2 bases, the J end by 2 bases, with 15 bases between. The length of the CDR3 is 16 residues. The CDR3 coding sequence is TGTGCCAGCAGTTTACCCCTCTCTACCGCAAACACTGAAGCTTTCTTT. It encodes CASSLPLSTANTEAFF.

The chain couples TRBV7-3 to TRBJ2-3; D gene ambiguous. The length of the CDR3 is 13 residues. The germline V and J ends were trimmed by 5 bases and 2 bases, with 8 bases remaining between them. Germline V gene data show CDR1 as SGHTA and CDR2 as FQGTGA. DNA of the CDR3: TGTGCCAGCAGCCCCGTCCCCACAGATACGCAGTATTTT. Its translation is CASSPVPTDTQYF. Complete variable domain (other parts from reference TRBV7-3 and TRBJ2-3): GAGVSQTPSNKVTEKGKYVELRCDPISGHTALYWYRQSLGQGPEFLIYFQGTGAADDSGLPNDRFFAVRPEGSVSTLKIQRTERGDSAVYLCASSPVPTDTQYFGPGTRLTVL.

The chain employs TRBV7-9 and TRBJ1-6; 8 bases match TRBD1. The V gene's germline CDR1 is SEHNR and CDR2 FQNEAQ (reference sequence). The CDR3 has 15 amino acids. The ends lost 4 bases at V and 7 bases at J; junction bases unmatched: 6. CDR3 sequence (DNA): TGTGCCAGCAGCTCCGGGACAGGTGTGAATTCACCCCTCCACTTT. Encoded protein: CASSSGTGVNSPLHF.

The chain couples TRBV13 to TRBJ1-2; no definite D call. Germline CDR1 reads PRHDT; CDR2 reads FYEKMQ (reference sequence). Trimming took 0 bases from V and 8 from J, leaving 16 bases between them. CDR3 size: 15 residues. CDR3: CASSLGKGLISGYTF. CDR3 DNA: TGTGCCAGCAGCTTAGGAAAAGGACTAATCTCCGGCTACACCTTC.

This chain uses TRBV5-4 with TRBJ2-5; weak D call: TRBD1 (6 bases). The CDR3 is 14 residues long. Germline V gene data show CDR1 as SGHNT and CDR2 as YYREEE (reference sequence). V lost 3 bases and J lost 1, with 10 bases in between. The DNA for the CDR3 is TGTGCCAGCAGCTACACAGGGCCCCAAGAGACCCAGTACTTC. This encodes CASSYTGPQETQYF.

The chain carries TRBV11-3 and TRBJ1-4, with D possibly TRBD1 on 6 matching bases. V was trimmed by 4 bases and J by 8 bases, leaving 11 bases between them. This CDR3 is 13 amino acids long. The germline V gene has CDR1 SGHNT and CDR2 YENEEA. CDR3 loop: CASSSGVGEKLFF. As DNA, the CDR3 is TGTGCCAGCAGCTCAGGGGTTGGGGAAAAACTGTTTTTT.

The rearrangement links TRBV7-6 to TRBJ2-7; 9 bases are shared with TRBD1. CDR3 size: 15 residues. Germline loops: CDR1 SGHVS, CDR2 FNYEAQ. After removal of 5 bases from V and 3 bases from J, the junction contained 8 bases not matched to a gene. CDR3 sequence reads: CASSSGTGNLYEQYF. The CDR3 nucleotides are TGTGCCAGCAGCAGTGGGACAGGGAACCTCTACGAGCAGTACTTC.

The gene calls are TRBV5-1 and TRBJ2-5, with TRBD1 as a possible D gene (5 bases). This CDR3 is 16 amino acids long. V was shortened by 3 bases and J by 0 bases, with 15 bases between the two germline ends. Germline CDR1 is SGHRS and CDR2 is YFSETQ. The CDR3 DNA is TGCGCCAGCAGCTCGACATTCCAGGGATACCAAGAGACCCAGTACTTC. Translating it yields CASSSTFQGYQETQYF.

The chain carries TRBV5-1 and TRBJ1-1; D is perhaps TRBD1 (6 bases). V lost 0 bases, J lost 7 bases, and 13 bases lay in between. The CDR3 extends over 14 amino acids. In germline, CDR1 is SGHRS, CDR2 YFSETQ. The CDR3 loop reads CASSLAVGQLEAFF. As DNA, the CDR3 is TGCGCCAGCAGCTTGGCCGTAGGACAGCTTGAAGCTTTCTTT.

This chain joins TRBV29-1 and TRBJ2-7; a possible D gene is TRBD1 (6 bases). V was pared by 2 bases and J by 3 bases, with 11 bases between. Germline CDR1 is SQVTM and CDR2 is ANQGSEA. The CDR3 spans 13 residues. CDR3 bases: TGCAGCGTTGAAACAGGGCTTAGCTACGAGCAGTACTTC. This sequence encodes CSVETGLSYEQYF.

The chain links TRBV30 to TRBJ1-4; 9 nucleotides line up with TRBD1. The CDR3 length is 14 residues. Germline V gene lookup returns CDR1 GTSNPN and CDR2 SVGIG (reference sequence). With V trimmed by 1 base and J by 5 bases, 2 bases remained unmatched. Here the CDR3 reads CAWSEDRGNEKLFF. The CDR3 DNA follows: TGTGCCTGGAGTGAGGACAGGGGAAATGAAAAACTGTTTTTT.

The chain has TRBV12-3 or TRBV12-4 and TRBJ2-7; D is unresolved. The CDR3 has 12 amino acids. V was cut by 6 bases and J by 4 bases, with 10 bases left in between. CDR3 DNA sequence: TGTGCCAGCAGCGACAAGGTTTACGAGCAGTACTTC. Encoded protein: CASSDKVYEQYF.

This chain connects TRBV7-9 to TRBJ2-3; TRBD2 aligns across 8 bases. Germline values: CDR1 SEHNR, CDR2 FQNEAQ (reference sequence). This CDR3 is 15 amino acids long. Unmatched junction bases numbered 7, after V lost 4 bases and J lost 4 bases. The CDR3 spells CASSSGLVLSDTQYF. As DNA, the CDR3 is TGTGCCAGCAGCTCGGGACTAGTCCTATCAGATACGCAGTATTTT.

V is TRBV29-1 and J is TRBJ1-4, with 7 bases matching TRBD1. V trimming: 2 bases; J trimming: 7 bases; junction bases outside the gene matches: 4. The CDR3 length is 13 residues. Germline loops: CDR1 SQVTM, CDR2 ANQGSEA. In DNA form, the CDR3 reads TGCAGCGTTGAACCAGGGGGTTCTGAAAAACTGTTTTTT. Its protein product is CSVEPGGSEKLFF.

The chain carries TRBV11-2 and TRBJ2-5; 10 nucleotides line up with TRBD1. The CDR3 contains 17 residues. Germline values: CDR1 SGHAT, CDR2 FQNNGV. V lost 2 bases, J lost 2 bases, and 8 bases stayed unmatched. The CDR3: CASSLWGQGTRQETQYF. DNA of the CDR3: TGTGCCAGCAGCTTATGGGGACAGGGGACAAGGCAAGAGACCCAGTACTTC.